This T cell receptor beta chain was captured in a study of T cells in Graves' hyperthyroidism and ophthalmopathy. Study-level results: Most expanded thyroid clonotypes above 0.001 recurred in blood.

What was amplified from RNA transcripts were TCR beta CDR3 regions. During a first-round RT-PCR of the TCR CDR3, the HTBI primer set was used. Each CDR3 protein gets one entry after TCRdb re-called the multiplex PCR reads with MiXCR. The sample shows about 360,000 distinct CDR3 sequences, around an eighth of them seen only once. As regards this clonotype: Its antigen is currently unknown.

Patients aged 18 to 65 had newly diagnosed hyperthyroidism that had lasted under 2 months. Those patients with uncontrolled infection, other autoimmune disease, pregnancy or lactation were excluded. PBMCs were obtained from approximately 9.2 ml fresh peripheral blood. Sequencing was performed on blood. The sequence was obtained from a man aged 25-45 years with Graves' hyperthyroidism that later progressed to Graves' ophthalmopathy.

The DNA of the CDR3 is TGTGCCAGCAGCTTAGTGCGGGGGCCCTTGGCAGATACGCAGTATTTT. Amino acids: CASSLVRGPLADTQYF. V usage is TRBV7-8 and J usage is TRBJ2-3, with D maybe TRBD2 (7 bases). CDR1 is SGHVS, CDR2 FQNEAQ, per germline. V was cut by 1 base and J by 4 bases, with 15 bases left in between. CDR3 length equals 16 residues.